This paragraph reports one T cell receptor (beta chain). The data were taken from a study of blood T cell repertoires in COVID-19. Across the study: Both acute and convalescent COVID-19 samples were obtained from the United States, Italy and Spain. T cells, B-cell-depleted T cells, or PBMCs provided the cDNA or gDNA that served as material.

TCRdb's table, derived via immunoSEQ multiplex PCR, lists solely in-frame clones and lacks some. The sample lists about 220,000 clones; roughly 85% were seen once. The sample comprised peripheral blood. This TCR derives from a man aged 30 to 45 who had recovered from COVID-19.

The CDR3 region has the DNA TGTGCCAGCAGCTTGAGACTAGCGGGGATGGAGACCCAGTACTTC. Protein sequence: CASSLRLAGMETQYF. The chain combines TRBV5-6 with TRBJ2-5; 11 nucleotides line up with TRBD2. This CDR3 comprises 15 residues. V shed 1 base, J shed 5 bases, and the junction held 4 bases outside the gene matches. Per the germline V gene, CDR1 is SGHDT and CDR2 is YYEEEE.